The rows below give T cell receptor beta chains drawn from one sample of a study of T-cell memory formation after mild COVID-19. MiXCR was run by TCRdb on the 5' RACE reads, yielding one entry per CDR3 protein. The sample contains around 450,000 distinct CDR3 sequences, 20% to 25% of which appear only once. The sample consisted of PBMCs or a T cell subset sorted from them (not recorded which). Source of these receptors: an adult woman who had mild COVID-19 (a few samples of this study predate the infection). Cell type and time point are not known. Each CDR3 is given with its conserved first and last residue. A D gene is named only where the DNA matches it firmly. Expanded clones get a size class; other rows say once, few or many, or leave the size out.

CDR3nt	CDR3aa	v_gene	j_gene	d_gene	abundance
TGTGCCAGCAGCGTCACCCCAGGGACGGACTCCTCGCAGCAGTTCTTC	CASSVTPGTDSSQQFF	TRBV7-2	TRBJ2-1	.	many
TGCGCCAGCAGCAGTACAGGTCGGAGCTACACCTTC	CASSSTGRSYTF	TRBV5-1	TRBJ1-2	.	few
TGTGCCAGCAGCTTACTTTGGGGAGCCACCCCCAGATTT	CASSLLWGATPRF	TRBV11-2	TRBJ1-4	.	few
TGTGCCAGCTCACCCAGAGGGCGTGAGCAGTTCTTC	CASSPRGREQFF	TRBV18	TRBJ2-1	.	.
TGTGCCAGCTCAGTAAGGGGTACAGGGGGCAACCCTGGGGCCAACGTCCTGACTTTC	CASSVRGTGGNPGANVLTF	TRBV18	TRBJ2-6	TRBD1	.
TGCAGCGCATCAGACAGGCTCCTTGCGGGCTACACCTTC	CSASDRLLAGYTF	TRBV29-1	TRBJ1-2	.	many
TGTGCCAGCAGTTCGGGGAATACGCAGTATTTT	CASSSGNTQYF	TRBV27	TRBJ2-3	.	.
TGCAGCGTTGAGGGCAGGGTCGCGACAGATACGCAGTATTTT	CSVEGRVATDTQYF	TRBV29-1	TRBJ2-3	.	few
TGTGCCAGCTCACGGGGTGAGACAGATGAAAAACTGTTTTTT	CASSRGETDEKLFF	TRBV18	TRBJ1-4	.	few
TGCAGTGCTAGAGCGGCTAGCCGCGACGGGAGGCCCCAGCATTTT	CSARAASRDGRPQHF	TRBV20-1	TRBJ1-5	.	.
TGTGCCAGCAGCGTGGGACTTGCCATGGGGACCCAGTACTTC	CASSVGLAMGTQYF	TRBV13	TRBJ2-5	.	few
TGTGCCAGCAGCGCCGACAGGGACTACGAGCAGTACTTC	CASSADRDYEQYF	TRBV7-8	TRBJ2-7	TRBD1	few
TGTGCCAGCAGCCCAAGACAGGGAAGGGGCCAAGAGACCCAGTACTTC	CASSPRQGRGQETQYF	TRBV11-2	TRBJ2-5	TRBD1	.
TGTGCCAGCAGTTTGGCTAGCGTCGGTAACGAGCAGTACTTC	CASSLASVGNEQYF	TRBV27	TRBJ2-7	.	.
TGTGCCAGCAGCCAGGGGGAGACCCAGTACTTC	CASSQGETQYF	TRBV3-1	TRBJ2-5	.	many
TGTGCCAGCAGTTTAATATTAGTGGGCACTGAAGCTTTCTTT	CASSLILVGTEAFF	TRBV12-3/TRBV12-4	TRBJ1-1	.	.
TGTGCCAGCAGCTTAGGCGCGTGGGGATCCCAGATCCAGTACTTC	CASSLGAWGSQIQYF	TRBV7-9	TRBJ2-5	.	few
TGCAGCGTTGGGCTAGCGGGAGTTGGGGAGCAGTACTTC	CSVGLAGVGEQYF	TRBV29-1	TRBJ2-7	TRBD2	few
TGTGCCAGCAGTCCTCTTCAGGGGGGAGGCTCTGGGGCCAACGTCCTGACTTTC	CASSPLQGGGSGANVLTF	TRBV2	TRBJ2-6	.	few
TGCGCCAGCAGCCGGGGACTCCTACTGGAGGCAGATACGCAGTATTTT	CASSRGLLLEADTQYF	TRBV4-1	TRBJ2-3	.	many
TGTGCCAGCAGCGATCCGGGATCTTTCCTGGAGACCCAGTACTTC	CASSDPGSFLETQYF	TRBV7-9	TRBJ2-5	.	.
TGTGCCAGCACTTTGGGCCAACCAGGGACAGCCTACGAGCAGTACTTC	CASTLGQPGTAYEQYF	TRBV12-3/TRBV12-4	TRBJ2-7	TRBD1	few
TGTGCCAGCAGCGAGTGGACAGGGGAGATCTACAATGAGCAGTTCTTC	CASSEWTGEIYNEQFF	TRBV9	TRBJ2-1	TRBD1	few
TGTGCCAGCAGGACAACCCGGGACAGAGCCTACGAGCAGTACTTC	CASRTTRDRAYEQYF	TRBV3-1	TRBJ2-7	TRBD1	few
TGTGCCAGCAGCCCCTCGGCAGGGGGTGGGGTGGATACGCAGTATTTT	CASSPSAGGGVDTQYF	TRBV12-3/TRBV12-4	TRBJ2-3	TRBD1	.
TGTGCCACCAGTGACGAGGTTAATACGCAGTATTTT	CATSDEVNTQYF	TRBV24-1	TRBJ2-3	.	few
TGTGCCAGCACCCAGGGGGGGGCCTACAATGAGCAGTTCTTC	CASTQGGAYNEQFF	TRBV12-3/TRBV12-4	TRBJ2-1	.	.
TGTGCCAGCAGCTCGACCTACGGACGGCTACCCACCGGGGAGCTGTTTTTT	CASSSTYGRLPTGELFF	TRBV7-9	TRBJ2-2	.	.
TGTGCCAGCAAGAGAACGAACTCCTACGAGCAGTACTTC	CASKRTNSYEQYF	TRBV27	TRBJ2-7	.	.
TGCAGTGCTAGAGAACATATCCTAGCGGCCAAAAACATTCAGTACTTC	CSAREHILAAKNIQYF	TRBV20-1	TRBJ2-4	.	.
TGCAGTGCTAGGGCTGGAATCACAGATACGCAGTATTTT	CSARAGITDTQYF	TRBV20-1	TRBJ2-3	.	few
TGCGCCAGCAGCATTAGCGGGGGGCTGTCCTACAATGAGCAGTTCTTC	CASSISGGLSYNEQFF	TRBV4-1	TRBJ2-1	TRBD2	few
TGTGCCAGCAGCGCCGGGGGCGGGAGGGACATTCAGTACTTC	CASSAGGGRDIQYF	TRBV9	TRBJ2-4	TRBD2	few
TGCGCCAGCAGGAGAGTAGGGGGAAGAGGCGAGCAGTACTTC	CASRRVGGRGEQYF	TRBV5-1	TRBJ2-7	.	few
TGTGCCAGTAGTTCACACAGGGGGCGGCAGTACTTC	CASSSHRGRQYF	TRBV19	TRBJ2-7	TRBD1	few
TGTGCCAGCTCATCCCGACCTGTAACAGGTGGTTCACCCCTCCACTTT	CASSSRPVTGGSPLHF	TRBV18	TRBJ1-6	.	few
TGCGCCAGTAAGACAGGGGGCAAGACTGAAGCTTTCTTT	CASKTGGKTEAFF	TRBV5-1	TRBJ1-1	TRBD1	few
TGCAGCGTTGAACAGTATGGCTACACCTTC	CSVEQYGYTF	TRBV29-1	TRBJ1-2	.	many
TGTGCCAGCAGTGAATCAGCGGGGTCCTACGAGCAGTACTTC	CASSESAGSYEQYF	TRBV6-4	TRBJ2-7	TRBD2	few
TGTGCCAGCAGCCCGACAGGGCGGGATACTGAAGCTTTCTTT	CASSPTGRDTEAFF	TRBV7-3	TRBJ1-1	TRBD1	.
TGTGCCAGCAGTTACCGTCCCGGGACAGGGAACTATGGCTACACCTTC	CASSYRPGTGNYGYTF	TRBV6-5	TRBJ1-2	TRBD1	few